This T cell receptor beta chain was profiled in a study of blood T cell repertoires in COVID-19. Whole-study context: Whether acute or convalescent, the COVID-19 samples came from the United States, Italy and Spain. T cells, B-cell-depleted T cells, or PBMCs supplied cDNA or gDNA.

Per the authors' pipeline: Counts of nucleated cells, estimated from reference gene primer amplification, were obtained. TCRdb's copy holds only in-frame clones and misses some; the assay was immunoSEQ multiplex PCR. V and J calls and clone size are those listed in that table; D and trimming were worked out from the DNA. The sample has approximately 190,000 clones; around 84% are singletons. The V and J ends lost 2 bases and 6 bases, in that order; junction bases with no gene match: 10. The CDR3 loop spans 16 amino acids. Germline lookup yields CDR1 LNHNV and CDR2 YYDKDF (reference sequence). The chain joins TRBV15 to TRBJ1-5, with 7 bases identical to TRBD1. This clonotype was obtained from a man aged 30-40 years with active or convalescent COVID-19. Specimen: peripheral blood. CDR3 bases: TGTGCCACCAGCAGACGCACAGGGGATCGAGGTCAGCCCCAGCATTTT. This codes for CATSRRTGDRGQPQHF.